This T cell receptor (beta chain) was captured in a study of T cells in Graves' hyperthyroidism and ophthalmopathy. On the basis of clinical symptoms, serum thyroxine and TRAb, thyroid ultrasound and orbital computed tomography, diagnoses were made. Template material for amplifying TCR beta CDR3 regions consisted of RNA transcripts. Researchers ran a first-round RT-PCR on the TCR CDR3 using the HTBI primer set. TCRdb independently ran MiXCR on the multiplex PCR reads; one entry per CDR3 protein. The sample includes fewer than 400,000 distinct CDR3 sequences, roughly 17% of them seen just once. This clonotype has more than one count but fewer than ten. The target antigen is unknown. Study findings and constraints: From stable hyperthyroidism, ophthalmopathy was separated by a 13 V-J model. Model-based prediction identified ophthalmopathy a median 6.5 months prior to its onset.

Source material: blood. This TCR derives from a man aged 25-45 years with Graves' hyperthyroidism.

The DNA for the CDR3 is TGTGCCAGCAGCAAATGGACTAGCGACGCAGAGACCCAGTACTTC. It translates to CASSKWTSDAETQYF. The gene calls are TRBV7-9 and TRBJ2-5; 9 bases are a match to TRBD2. Trimming cost V 5 bases and J 4 bases; bases outside gene matches: 8. From germline, CDR1 is SEHNR and CDR2 FQNEAQ (reference sequence). The CDR3 sequence is 15 residues long.